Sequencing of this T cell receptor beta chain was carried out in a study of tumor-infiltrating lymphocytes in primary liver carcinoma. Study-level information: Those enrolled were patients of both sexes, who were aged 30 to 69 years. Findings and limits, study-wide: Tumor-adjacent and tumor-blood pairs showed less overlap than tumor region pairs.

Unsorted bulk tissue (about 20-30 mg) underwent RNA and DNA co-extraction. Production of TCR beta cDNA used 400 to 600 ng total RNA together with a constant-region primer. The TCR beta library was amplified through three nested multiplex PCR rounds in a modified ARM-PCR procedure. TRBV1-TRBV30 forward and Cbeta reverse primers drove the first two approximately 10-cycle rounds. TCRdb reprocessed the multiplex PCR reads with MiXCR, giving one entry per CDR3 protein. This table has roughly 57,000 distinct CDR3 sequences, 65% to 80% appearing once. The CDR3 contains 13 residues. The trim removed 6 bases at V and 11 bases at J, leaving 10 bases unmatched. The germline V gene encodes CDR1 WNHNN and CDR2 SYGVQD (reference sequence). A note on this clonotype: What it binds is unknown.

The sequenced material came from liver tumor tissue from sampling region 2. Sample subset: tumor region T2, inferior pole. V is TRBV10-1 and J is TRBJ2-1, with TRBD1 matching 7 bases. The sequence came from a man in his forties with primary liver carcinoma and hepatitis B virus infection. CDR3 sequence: CASSSGQNTKQFF. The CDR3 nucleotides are TGCGCCAGCAGCTCGGGACAGAACACTAAGCAGTTCTTC.